This TCR beta chain originates from a study of patients and donors after allogeneic stem cell transplantation. The CDR3 length is 13 residues. V was pared by 10 bases and J by 1 base, with 13 bases between. Germline lookup yields CDR1 SGHNT and CDR2 YENEEA. TCRdb analysed the RT-PCR reads with MiXCR anew, one entry per CDR3 protein. The sample lists fewer than 500,000 distinct CDR3 sequences, under 20% occurring once. The sequence derives from a human donor who was either an allogeneic HSCT recipient or a stem cell or donor lymphocyte infusion donor (not recorded which). It is not recorded whose cells these are; they may come from a transplant donor. J is TRBJ2-5 and V is TRBV11-3, with D tentatively TRBD1 or TRBD2 (5 bases each). The sequenced material came from blood, either unsorted or a sorted T cell fraction (not recorded which). The CDR3 DNA reads TGTGCCACCCGAACGAGGGGCCAAGAGACCCAGTACTTC. Translated: CATRTRGQETQYF.